What follows are 21 T cell receptor beta chains derived from one specimen sequenced in a study of cytomegalovirus exposure and HLA in healthy donors. PCR used 60 Vbeta primers and 13 Jbeta primers. TCRdb's table, derived via immunoSEQ multiplex PCR, lists solely in-frame clones and lacks some. The sample has approximately 50,000 clones; 81% are singletons. Sequencing was performed on PBMCs. Receptors were obtained from a boy aged 5 to 17 in good health and CMV-seropositive.

The rearrangement links TRBV6-4 to TRBJ1-3; 8 bases match TRBD1. Unmatched junction bases numbered 8, after V lost 4 bases and J lost 0 bases. The germline gives CDR1 MRHNA, CDR2 SNTAGT. This CDR3 contains 17 residues. CDR3: CASSGWDRFISGNTIYF. DNA for the CDR3: TGTGCCAGCAGTGGATGGGACAGGTTCATCTCTGGAAACACCATATATTTT.

The chain couples TRBV6-1 to TRBJ2-7; tentatively, D is TRBD2 (6 bases). The V end lost 7 bases, the J end lost 2 bases, and 18 bases lay between the germline ends. Germline CDR1 is MNHNS and CDR2 is SASEGT. CDR3 length: 15 residues. CDR3 in DNA: TGTGCCAGCACCCTTATGGGCGGCGGGGCCTACGAGCAGTACTTC. Its translation is CASTLMGGGAYEQYF.

The chain uses TRBV19 and TRBJ1-3; TRBD1 agrees at 8 bases. There are 18 residues in the CDR3. CDR1 is LNHDA and CDR2 is SQIVND in the germline V gene (reference sequence). V gave up 8 bases and J gave up 0 bases; unmatched junction bases: 15. The CDR3 here is CASPPHRQGSISGNTIYF. The CDR3, as DNA: TGTGCCAGTCCTCCTCATCGACAGGGGTCAATCTCTGGAAACACCATATATTTT. Filled out from reference TRBV19 and TRBJ1-3, the complete variable domain reads DGGITQSPKYLFRKEGQNVTLSCEQNLNHDAMYWYRQDPGQGLRLIYYSQIVNDFQKGDIAEGYSVSREKKESFPLTVTSAQKNPTAFYLCASPPHRQGSISGNTIYFGEGSWLTVV.

This clone showed up just once. The J gene is TRBJ1-3, the V gene TRBV6-6, with D unclear. Germline CDR1 is MNHNY and CDR2 is SVGAGI (reference sequence). The CDR3 loop spans 11 amino acids. V was cut by 7 bases and J by 3 bases, with 4 bases left in between. CDR3 sequence: CASTFGNTIYF. Here the CDR3 DNA reads TGTGCCAGCACGTTTGGAAACACCATATATTTT.

This clone was recorded a few times. The chain couples TRBV9 to TRBJ1-3; D gene unclear. Trimming stripped 4 bases from V and 2 bases from J, with 10 bases between. The CDR3 runs 14 residues. The germline CDR1 and CDR2 sequences are SGDLS and YYNGEE. The CDR3 protein is CASSRQETGNTIYF. The CDR3 region has the DNA TGTGCCAGCAGCCGACAAGAAACTGGAAACACCATATATTTT.

The rearrangement links TRBV11-2 to TRBJ2-7, with a tentative D call TRBD1 (5 bases). The CDR3 consists of 14 residues. V lost 1 base and J lost 7, with 14 bases in between. Germline-derived CDR1 and CDR2 are SGHAT and FQNNGV. The CDR3 reads CASSLGLGQGEQYF. CDR3 coding DNA: TGTGCCAGCAGCTTAGGACTGGGGCAAGGGGAGCAGTACTTC.

The J gene is TRBJ1-1, the V gene TRBV14, with D possibly matching TRBD1 (5 bases). CDR1 and CDR2 from the germline V gene are SGHDN and FVKESK. Trimming shortened V by 4 bases and J by 8 bases, and 14 bases separated the two germline ends. There are 13 residues in the CDR3. The CDR3 loop reads CASSLYQGQEAFF. In DNA, the CDR3 is TGTGCCAGCAGCCTTTATCAAGGACAAGAAGCTTTCTTT.

This chain uses TRBV10-3 with TRBJ1-5; D remains unclear. This CDR3 contains 13 residues. Germline V lookup: CDR1 ENHRY, CDR2 SYGVKD. V was shortened by 5 bases and J by 8 bases, with 13 bases between the two germline ends. CDR3 sequence (DNA): TGTGCCATCAGTTGGGGAGATCGGGAGCCCCAGCATTTT. Encoded protein: CAISWGDREPQHF.

V is TRBV6-1 and J is TRBJ1-5; TRBD1 matches at 8 bases. Germline trimming cut 2 bases from V and 7 bases from J; bases unmatched to any gene: 4. Germline CDR1 MNHNS, CDR2 SASEGT. The CDR3 length is 14 residues. The CDR3 DNA sequence: TGTGCCAGCAGTGAACAGGACAGGGACCAGCCCCAGCATTTT. This encodes CASSEQDRDQPQHF.

The count of this clone is one. The V gene is TRBV7-8, the J gene TRBJ1-4; the match to TRBD1 covers 7 bases. Germline V lookup: CDR1 SGHVS, CDR2 FQNEAQ. J was trimmed by 1 base and V by 5 bases; bases with no gene match: 1. The CDR3 is 14 amino acids. CDR3 loop: CASSPGGTNEKLFF. The CDR3 DNA is TGTGCCAGCAGCCCAGGGGGAACTAATGAAAAACTGTTTTTT.

The CDR3 loop reads CASSSSGGALEQYF. CDR3 bases: TGTGCCAGCAGTTCTAGCGGGGGGGCTCTGGAGCAGTACTTC. The rearrangement uses TRBV27 and TRBJ2-7; 12 nucleotides line up with TRBD2. The CDR3 runs to 14 residues. CDR1 is MNHEY, CDR2 SMNVEV, per germline (reference sequence). The V segment lost 4 bases and the J segment 7 bases; nucleotides outside the gene matches: 5.

The chain recombines TRBV9 with TRBJ1-1; the D gene is possibly TRBD1 (5 bases). This CDR3 contains 15 residues. Germline CDR1 is SGDLS and CDR2 is YYNGEE. Trimming pared 3 bases from V and 1 base from J, leaving 13 bases between. Here the CDR3 DNA reads TGTGCCAGCAGCGCCTGGGGGGGAGGGAACACTGAAGCTTTCTTT. Protein sequence: CASSAWGGGNTEAFF. Full variable domain (outside the CDR3, taken from reference TRBV9 and TRBJ1-1): DSGVTQTPKHLITATGQRVTLRCSPRSGDLSVYWYQQSLDQGLQFLIQYYNGEERAKGNILERFSAQQFPDLHSELNLSSLELGDSALYFCASSAWGGGNTEAFFGQGTRLTVV.

This clone was found a few times. In DNA form, the CDR3 reads TGTGCCAGCAGTGAGCGGGGCTACAATGAGCAGTTCTTC. It codes for CASSERGYNEQFF. This chain joins TRBV2 and TRBJ2-1; TRBD2 might be the D (6 bases). The CDR3 is 13 amino acids. CDR1 is SNHLY and CDR2 is FYNNEI in the germline V gene. Trimming pared 3 bases from V and 3 bases from J, leaving 6 bases between.

This rearrangement joins TRBV5-1 to TRBJ2-2; unclear D gene. From germline, CDR1 is SGHRS and CDR2 YFSETQ. The CDR3 is made up of 13 amino acids. V dropped 3 bases and J dropped 3 bases, with 6 bases sitting between them. The CDR3 sequence: CASSSPYTGELFF. The CDR3 bases are TGCGCCAGCAGCTCCCCATACACCGGGGAGCTGTTTTTT.

The chain is built from TRBV7-2 and TRBJ2-5, with a tentative D call TRBD2 (6 bases). The end of the DNA is better explained by TRBJ2-7, so the J call may be wrong. The CDR3 sequence is 16 residues long. The germline V gene has CDR1 SGHTA and CDR2 FQGNSA. The CDR3 nucleotides read TGTGCCAGCAGCCCATCACCCAGCGGGTACGACTACGAGCAGTACTTC. It yields the protein CASSPSPSGYDYEQYF.

This clone appeared once. The V gene is TRBV29-1, the J gene TRBJ2-7; D may be TRBD1 (5 bases). This CDR3 is built from 12 residues. The germline gives CDR1 SQVTM, CDR2 ANQGSEA. V lost 6 bases, J lost 2 bases, and 11 bases lay in between. CDR3 in amino acids: CSVEWGAYEQYF. CDR3 in DNA: TGCAGCGTAGAATGGGGCGCCTACGAGCAGTACTTC.

V is TRBV5-6 and J is TRBJ2-5; 8 bases map to TRBD2. The CDR3 is 14 amino acids. Germline CDR1 and CDR2: SGHDT and YYEEEE. J was trimmed by 5 bases and V by 2 bases; bases with no gene match: 5. The CDR3 loop is CASSFAGGRETQYF. CDR3 nucleotides: TGTGCCAGCAGCTTTGCGGGGGGTCGGGAGACCCAGTACTTC.

This clone turned up a few times. The chain joins TRBV13 to TRBJ2-5; no clear D. The ends were cut back, 3 bases at V and 1 base at J, with 9 bases in the middle. Per germline, CDR1 PRHDT and CDR2 FYEKMQ (reference sequence). The CDR3 has 14 amino acids. CDR3 DNA sequence: TGTGCCAGCAGCTTCTTCGGTTCCCAAGAGACCCAGTACTTC. Translation: CASSFFGSQETQYF.

The genes are TRBV25-1 and TRBJ2-5; 8 nucleotides match TRBD1. Trimming took 3 bases from V and 7 from J; bases not matched to a gene: 10. The CDR3 extends over 15 amino acids. The germline gives CDR1 MGHDK, CDR2 SYGVNS. DNA of the CDR3: TGTGCCAGCAGTGACCAGGACAGGGTTGAAGGGACCCAGTACTTC. Translated, it gives CASSDQDRVEGTQYF.

This clone was seen a few times. The chain uses TRBV5-4 and TRBJ1-2, with 10 nucleotides matching TRBD1. Germline loops: CDR1 SGHNT, CDR2 YYREEE (reference sequence). V gave up 0 bases and J gave up 8 bases; unmatched junction bases: 4. The length of the CDR3 is 14 residues. DNA of the CDR3: TGTGCCAGCAGCTTGGGTTCGACAGGGGGCGGCTACACCTTC. It specifies CASSLGSTGGGYTF.

This clone was counted between two and nine times. V is TRBV29-1 and J is TRBJ1-6; TRBD1 might be the D (5 bases). Germline V gives CDR1 SQVTM, CDR2 ANQGSEA. V lost 7 bases, J lost 15 bases, and 16 bases lay in between. There are 11 residues in the CDR3. The DNA for the CDR3 is TGCAGCGCCCTTACCGGGACTATCCTCCACTTT. Translated, it gives CSALTGTILHF.